The 19 T cell receptor beta chains in this list originate from one sample, sequenced in a study of cytomegalovirus exposure and HLA in healthy donors. Researchers ran the PCR with 60 Vbeta and 13 Jbeta primers. TCRdb's table, derived via immunoSEQ multiplex PCR, lists solely in-frame clones and lacks some. Of around 270,000 clones listed, roughly 80% are singletons. The sample taken for sequencing was PBMCs. The receptors here all came from a girl aged 2 to 9 in good health and CMV-seronegative.

This clone was recorded a few times. This rearrangement joins TRBV29-1 to TRBJ2-1, with TRBD2 as a possible D gene (5 bases). Trimming removed 4 bases at V and 15 bases at J, with 22 bases between. This CDR3 has 13 residues. The germline gives CDR1 SQVTM, CDR2 ANQGSEA. The CDR3 is CSVVFDSRLAWFF. CDR3 DNA: TGCAGCGTTGTCTTTGACTCGAGGCTAGCCTGGTTCTTC.

V gene TRBV5-6 combines with J gene TRBJ2-7; 8 nucleotides match TRBD2. Germline V gene sequence: CDR1 SGHDT, CDR2 YYEEEE. Trimming removed 7 bases from V and 4 bases from J; junction bases left unmatched: 13. The CDR3 is made up of 15 amino acids. The chain's CDR3 is CASGQSGSWGYEQYF. The CDR3 DNA reads TGTGCCAGCGGACAAAGCGGGAGTTGGGGTTACGAGCAGTACTTC.

DNA of the CDR3: TGCGCCAGCAGTGAGTTCGCGGGAGGGAACAAAGTTCAGTACTTC. Protein product: CASSEFAGGNKVQYF. This sequence joins TRBV10-1 and TRBJ2-4, with 9 positions matching TRBD2. The CDR3 is 15 residues long. The ends lost 1 base at V and 11 bases at J; junction bases unmatched: 9. Germline V gene sequence: CDR1 WNHNN, CDR2 SYGVQD (reference sequence).

The chain uses TRBV19 and TRBJ2-7; TRBD1 might be the D (5 bases). Trimming removed 2 bases at V and 3 bases at J, with 11 bases between. This CDR3 has 14 residues. The V gene's germline CDR1 is LNHDA and CDR2 SQIVND (reference sequence). CDR3 nucleotides: TGTGCCAGTAGTATAAGGGGAAGAGTCTACGAGCAGTACTTC. Its protein product is CASSIRGRVYEQYF.

CDR3 coding DNA: TGTGCCAGCAGCTTGGGCGGCGGTTATTCTAACTATGGCTACACCTTC. As protein: CASSLGGGYSNYGYTF. This sequence joins TRBV5-6 and TRBJ1-2; no firm D call. Germline V gene data show CDR1 as SGHDT and CDR2 as YYEEEE. Trimming removed 0 bases at V and 0 bases at J, with 12 bases between. The CDR3 loop spans 16 amino acids.

The rearrangement links TRBV2 to TRBJ2-5; TRBD1 agrees at 7 bases. The germline V gene has CDR1 SNHLY and CDR2 FYNNEI. The CDR3 has 14 residues. With 10 bases clipped from V and 1 base from J, the junction kept 9 bases outside the gene matches. The CDR3 region has the DNA TGTGCCACCTTAACAGGGGAAGGCCAAGAGACCCAGTACTTC. Translation gives CATLTGEGQETQYF.

CDR3 nucleotide sequence: TGTGCCAGCAGCGGGACAGGGGGCGGTGAAAAACTGTTTTTT. Its translation is CASSGTGGGEKLFF. The chain links TRBV11-2 to TRBJ1-4, with 12 positions matching TRBD1. The ends lost 5 bases at V and 7 bases at J; junction bases unmatched: 2. CDR1 and CDR2 from the germline V gene are SGHAT and FQNNGV. The CDR3 extends over 14 amino acids.

The gene calls are TRBV2 and TRBJ2-3, with 9 bases aligning to TRBD2. The germline gives CDR1 SNHLY, CDR2 FYNNEI. J gave up 5 bases and V 7 bases, and 4 bases lay outside the gene matches. The CDR3 is 13 amino acids. CDR3 sequence reads: CASTGTSRDTQYF. DNA for the CDR3: TGTGCCAGCACCGGGACTAGCCGAGATACGCAGTATTTT.

V usage is TRBV5-1 and J usage is TRBJ1-2, with 8 bases lining up with TRBD1. The CDR3 sequence is 13 residues long. The trim removed 2 bases at V and 8 bases at J, leaving 5 bases unmatched. Per the germline V gene, CDR1 is SGHRS and CDR2 is YFSETQ. CDR3 amino acids: CASSFTGGIGYTF. The CDR3 DNA is TGCGCCAGCAGCTTCACAGGGGGTATAGGCTACACCTTC.

The J gene is TRBJ2-5, the V gene TRBV7-9, with a possible D match to TRBD1 (5 bases). Trimming cost V 4 bases and J 5 bases, with 11 bases left between them. Germline V gene lookup returns CDR1 SEHNR and CDR2 FQNEAQ (reference sequence). This CDR3 has 13 residues. CDR3 sequence reads: CASSSTGSETQYF. CDR3 bases: TGTGCCAGCAGCTCTACAGGTTCGGAGACCCAGTACTTC.

A single count supports this clone. The chain recombines TRBV7-8 with TRBJ2-1; TRBD1 aligns across 7 bases. From germline, CDR1 is SGHVS and CDR2 FQNEAQ. The CDR3 has 15 residues. V trimming: 6 bases; J trimming: 4 bases; junction bases outside the gene matches: 9. The CDR3 is CASRFRDSIYNEQFF. Here the CDR3 DNA reads TGTGCCAGCAGATTCCGGGACAGTATATACAATGAGCAGTTCTTC.

The V and J genes are TRBV27 and TRBJ2-3; 8 bases map to TRBD2. CDR1 and CDR2 from the germline V gene are MNHEY and SMNVEV (reference sequence). Germline trimming cut 6 bases from V and 5 bases from J; bases unmatched to any gene: 10. The CDR3 is 15 residues long. The CDR3 loop reads CASRLFSGNIDTQYF. The CDR3 DNA follows: TGTGCCAGCAGGCTTTTTAGCGGGAACATAGATACGCAGTATTTT.

In nucleotides, the CDR3 is TGCAGCGCTAGTCAGGGAACCGGGGAGCTGTTTTTT. Amino acids: CSASQGTGELFF. This chain uses TRBV29-1 with TRBJ2-2, with D possibly matching TRBD1 (5 bases). The CDR3 is made up of 12 amino acids. The ends were cut back, 7 bases at V and 5 bases at J, with 11 bases in the middle. The germline gives CDR1 SQVTM, CDR2 ANQGSEA.

This clone appeared a single time. The V and J genes are TRBV7-8 and TRBJ1-2, with TRBD1 identical over 8 bases. The germline CDR1 and CDR2 sequences are SGHVS and FQNEAQ. The CDR3 runs to 14 residues. V dropped 4 bases and J dropped 13; count of bases not matched to a gene: 14. CDR3 amino acids: CASSSGGRGRGATF. CDR3 nucleotides: TGTGCCAGCAGCTCCGGGGGCAGGGGGCGTGGAGCCACCTTC. The complete variable domain, with remaining parts taken from reference TRBV7-8 and TRBJ1-2, reads GAGVSQSPRYKVAKRGQDVALRCDPISGHVSLFWYQQALGQGPEFLTYFQNEAQLDKSGLPSDRFFAERPEGSVSTLKIQRTQQEDSAVYLCASSSGGRGRGATFGSGTRLTVV.

The chain uses TRBV7-8 and TRBJ2-6; possible D gene TRBD2, 6 bases. The ends were cut back, 5 bases at V and 1 base at J, with 24 bases in the middle. Germline V gene lookup returns CDR1 SGHVS and CDR2 FQNEAQ. This CDR3 has 20 amino acids. The CDR3 reads CASSAWGDPALISGANVLTF. The DNA for the CDR3 is TGTGCCAGCAGCGCCTGGGGGGATCCTGCATTAATTTCTGGGGCCAACGTCCTGACTTTC. The full variable domain, its missing parts supplied by reference TRBV7-8 and TRBJ2-6, is GAGVSQSPRYKVAKRGQDVALRCDPISGHVSLFWYQQALGQGPEFLTYFQNEAQLDKSGLPSDRFFAERPEGSVSTLKIQRTQQEDSAVYLCASSAWGDPALISGANVLTFGAGSRLTVL.

The CDR3 nucleotides read TGTGCCAGCAGCTCCCCGGGGGGAGCGGCCCGCTACAATGAGCAGTTCTTC. Translation: CASSSPGGAARYNEQFF. The chain couples TRBV7-6 to TRBJ2-1; 7 nucleotides align to TRBD2. V shed 4 bases, J shed 3 bases, and the junction held 12 bases outside the gene matches. The CDR3 is 17 residues long. Germline values: CDR1 SGHVS, CDR2 FNYEAQ.

This chain links TRBV6-4 with TRBJ1-4, with a possible D match to TRBD1 (5 bases). Trimming removed 9 bases at V and 4 bases at J, with 12 bases between. Germline CDR1 reads MRHNA; CDR2 reads SNTAGT. The CDR3 extends over 13 amino acids. CDR3 in DNA: TGTGCCAGGGGGGGTGGGAATAATGAAAAACTGTTTTTT. This sequence encodes CARGGGNNEKLFF.

This clone was recorded only once. The chain combines TRBV18 with TRBJ1-6; 12 bases match TRBD1. Germline V lookup: CDR1 KGHSH, CDR2 LQKENI. The ends lost 5 bases at V and 9 bases at J; junction bases unmatched: 2. This CDR3 contains 14 residues. The CDR3, as DNA: TGTGCCAGCTCATCGGGACAGGGGGCTTCACCCCTCCACTTT. Translation: CASSSGQGASPLHF. The complete variable domain, with remaining parts taken from reference TRBV18 and TRBJ1-6, reads NAGVMQNPRHLVRRRGQEARLRCSPMKGHSHVYWYRQLPEEGLKFMVYLQKENIIDESGMPKERFSAEFPKEGPSILRIQQVVRGDSAAYFCASSSGQGASPLHFGNGTRLTVT.

The sample holds one count of this clone. The chain has TRBV27 and TRBJ2-3, with 9 positions matching TRBD2. CDR1 is MNHEY and CDR2 is SMNVEV in the germline V gene (reference sequence). CDR3 size: 16 residues. J lost 2 bases, V lost 4 bases, and 7 bases had no gene match. CDR3 protein: CASSYWTSANTDTQYF. As DNA, the CDR3 is TGTGCCAGCAGTTACTGGACTAGCGCGAACACAGATACGCAGTATTTT.